Listed below are T cell receptor beta chains from one sample, sequenced in a study of blood T cell repertoires in COVID-19. Assay: immunoSEQ multiplex PCR; the TCRdb copy retains only in-frame clones and omits some. Found here are about 500,000 clones, about nine tenths of them singletons; the top ten hold about 0.75%. The specimen was PBMCs or T cells enriched from blood (not recorded which). All receptors derive from a woman under 30 who had recovered from COVID-19. CDR3s include the opening cysteine and the closing phenylalanine or tryptophan. Each record gives: clone size, V gene, D gene, J gene, CDR3 DNA, CDR3 protein. The D gene is left open where the match is weak. Rows may omit the clone size; those that give it use once, few, many or a size class.

.	TRBV10-2	TRBD2	TRBJ2-5	TGCGCCAGCAGTGATCCTAGCGGGCAAGAGACCCAGTACTTC	CASSDPSGQETQYF
.	TRBV4-1	TRBD1	TRBJ2-2	TGCGCCAGCAGCCGAGACAGGGGGCGCGACGGGGAGCTGTTTTTT	CASSRDRGRDGELFF
few	TRBV6-5	TRBD1	TRBJ2-7	TGTGCCAGCAGTCCCCGGGACAGCGGCTATGGGGAGCAGTACTTC	CASSPRDSGYGEQYF
.	TRBV29-1	TRBD2	TRBJ2-1	TGCAGCGTTGGGGACGGCGGGGGGGCCTACAATGAGCAGTTCTTC	CSVGDGGGAYNEQFF
.	TRBV2	TRBD2	TRBJ2-5	TGTGCCACCGGGGGGGCTTTAAGGGCTACAGAGACCCAGTACTTC	CATGGALRATETQYF
once	TRBV10-1	TRBD1	TRBJ2-7	TGCGCCAGCCAAACAACAGGGGGTAACTACGAGCAGTACTTC	CASQTTGGNYEQYF
.	TRBV5-1	.	TRBJ1-4	TGCGCCAGCAGCGTGTGGACTAGAGGGGGTAATGAAAAACTGTTTTTT	CASSVWTRGGNEKLFF
.	TRBV6-5	TRBD1	TRBJ1-1	TGTGCCAGCAGTTCATCGACAGGGGGCGGAACTGAAGCTTTCTTT	CASSSSTGGGTEAFF
.	TRBV5-1	TRBD2	TRBJ2-2	TGCGCCAGCAGCTTGCTAGCGGGGGGGCCGGACACCGGGGAGCTGTTTTTT	CASSLLAGGPDTGELFF
.	TRBV4-1	.	TRBJ2-5	TGCGCCAGCAGCCAAGTGGGGCTTCAAGAGACCCAGTACTTC	CASSQVGLQETQYF
.	TRBV28	TRBD1	TRBJ1-2	TGTGCCAGCAGCCCTCGGGACAGGGGCCTGTTGGGGACCTTC	CASSPRDRGLLGTF
.	TRBV6-1	TRBD1	TRBJ2-2	TGTGCCAGCAGTGAACCAGGGGGCGTTCTCCCCGCGAACACCGGGGAGCTGTTTTTT	CASSEPGGVLPANTGELFF
.	TRBV6-1	.	TRBJ1-1	TGTGCCAGCAGAAAGGGGGGGGACACTGAAGCTTTCTTT	CASRKGGDTEAFF
.	TRBV7-4	.	TRBJ1-2	TGTGCCAGCAGCCTCCCAACGAGTGGCAGGCTTAACTATGGCTACACCTTC	CASSLPTSGRLNYGYTF
.	TRBV7-2	.	TRBJ1-6	TGTGCCAGCAGCTTAGATGAACGGACAGCCTATAATTCACCCCTCCACTTT	CASSLDERTAYNSPLHF
.	TRBV5-1	TRBD1	TRBJ1-6	TGCGCCAGCAGCTTGGGAATACAGGGGGTTGCATCACCCCTCCACTTT	CASSLGIQGVASPLHF
.	TRBV6-1	TRBD1	TRBJ1-5	TGTGCCAGCAGTGAGAGGGGACAGGGAGGCAATCAGCCCCAGCATTTT	CASSERGQGGNQPQHF
.	TRBV30	TRBD1	TRBJ1-2	TGTGCCTGGAGTGTACTCAGGGACAGGAAGGGCTATGGCTACACCTTC	CAWSVLRDRKGYGYTF
.	TRBV12-3/TRBV12-4	.	TRBJ1-6	TGTGCCAGCAGTTTATCAGATTCACCCCTCCACTTT	CASSLSDSPLHF
few	TRBV5-1	TRBD1	TRBJ2-3	TGCGCCAGCAGGGAACCGGGACAGGGCACAGATACGCAGTATTTT	CASREPGQGTDTQYF
.	TRBV6-4	TRBD1	TRBJ2-5	TGTGCCAGCAGTGTTGGACAGGGGGTCGGGACCCAGTACTTC	CASSVGQGVGTQYF
few	TRBV5-4	TRBD2	TRBJ2-3	TGTGCCAGCTGGGCTAGCGGGGTGGATACGCAGTATTTT	CASWASGVDTQYF
.	TRBV11-3	.	TRBJ2-3	TGTGCCAGCAGCTTAGCTAGTAACGCAGATACGCAGTATTTT	CASSLASNADTQYF
.	TRBV2	TRBD2	TRBJ2-1	TGTGCCAGCAGTGATACCCGGGGGGGATTATCCAATGAGCAGTTCTTC	CASSDTRGGLSNEQFF
.	TRBV10-3	.	TRBJ2-3	TGTGCCATCAGCGCCCCTCCCATCCCGGGGGTCACAGATACGCAGTATTTT	CAISAPPIPGVTDTQYF
few	TRBV7-2	.	TRBJ1-5	TGTGCCAGCAGCCCACGTGCAGGGTTCCAGCCCCAGCATTTT	CASSPRAGFQPQHF
.	TRBV29-1	.	TRBJ2-2	TGCAGCGTTGACAAGGCAGGGGACGGCGGGGAGCTGTTTTTT	CSVDKAGDGGELFF
.	TRBV7-9	TRBD1	TRBJ1-4	TGTGCCAGCAGCGATAACAGGGGTGAGGGTGAAAAACTGTTTTTT	CASSDNRGEGEKLFF
.	TRBV2	.	TRBJ2-5	TGTGCCAGCAGCAAAGACAGACAAGAGACCCAGTACTTC	CASSKDRQETQYF
.	TRBV12-5	TRBD1	TRBJ1-6	TGTGCTAGTGGTTCCCGGACAGGGGTTCCTGATTCACCCCTCCACTTT	CASGSRTGVPDSPLHF
.	TRBV7-3	.	TRBJ1-1	TGTGCCAGCAGTACGGTACAGGGAACTGAAGCTTTCTTT	CASSTVQGTEAFF
.	TRBV5-1	.	TRBJ1-4	TGCGCCAGCAGCTTGGCCATTGAGGGGGTTCTGTTTTTT	CASSLAIEGVLFF
.	TRBV19	.	TRBJ2-3	TGTGCCAGTAGTAAGGGAACAGGAGCTAGCACAGATACGCAGTATTTT	CASSKGTGASTDTQYF
.	TRBV28	TRBD1	TRBJ1-1	TGTGCCAGCAGTTTTACCGGGACAGTGAACACTGAAGCTTTCTTT	CASSFTGTVNTEAFF
.	TRBV11-3	.	TRBJ2-7	TGTGCCAGCAGCCAGGACAGAAACTACGAGCAGTACTTC	CASSQDRNYEQYF
.	TRBV15	TRBD1	TRBJ2-1	TGTGCCACCAGCAGAGACCCCCACGACAGGGGGGATGAGCAGTTCTTC	CATSRDPHDRGDEQFF
.	TRBV12-5	.	TRBJ1-6	TGTGCTAGTGGTCACGACAGCTTGAATTCACCCCTCCACTTT	CASGHDSLNSPLHF
.	TRBV30	.	TRBJ1-1	TGTGCCTGGAGTGTTTCACGGTCCGGCACTGAAGCTTTCTTT	CAWSVSRSGTEAFF
.	TRBV10-3	.	TRBJ1-2	TGTGCCATCAGTGAGGCAGGGGACGGCTACACCTTC	CAISEAGDGYTF
.	TRBV12-5	TRBD1	TRBJ1-3	TGTGCTAGTGAAACCGACAGGGAAGGCAACACCATATATTTT	CASETDREGNTIYF
.	TRBV5-4	TRBD2	TRBJ2-1	TGTGCCAGCAGTTCTAGCGGGGGGGCAGGTGAGCAGTTCTTC	CASSSSGGAGEQFF
.	TRBV5-3	.	TRBJ1-5	TGTGCCAGAAGCCCGGGGTTAACGCCCCAGCATTTT	CARSPGLTPQHF
.	TRBV11-2	.	TRBJ1-2	TGTGCCAGCAGCTTACTCTCCAACTATGGCTACACCTTC	CASSLLSNYGYTF
.	TRBV11-2	.	TRBJ2-1	TGTGCCAGCAGCTTAGAGGGGCGCAATGAGCAGTTCTTC	CASSLEGRNEQFF
.	TRBV30	.	TRBJ1-3	TGTGCCTGGAGTGTACTTCAGGTCAGCTCTGGAAACACCATATATTTT	CAWSVLQVSSGNTIYF
.	TRBV7-2	.	TRBJ2-3	TGTGCCAGCAGCTCGGGACTTCAAGATACGCAGTATTTT	CASSSGLQDTQYF
.	TRBV29-1	.	TRBJ2-1	TGCAGCGTTGAGCCAGCGGGTTTGTACAATGAGCAGTTCTTC	CSVEPAGLYNEQFF
few	TRBV10-1	TRBD1	TRBJ1-1	TGCGCCAGCAGCTCCGGACAGGGGACTGAAGCTTTCTTT	CASSSGQGTEAFF
.	TRBV2	.	TRBJ1-1	TGTGCCAGCAGCGGACAGATTGCTGAAGCTTTCTTT	CASSGQIAEAFF
.	TRBV27	.	TRBJ2-4	TGTGCCAGCAGTTCCATCGGGGACTCTAGTAATCAGTACTTC	CASSSIGDSSNQYF
.	TRBV6-5	TRBD1	TRBJ1-2	TGTGCCAGCAGTTACTCGCGGGGACAGGACTCCTCGCGAACCTTC	CASSYSRGQDSSRTF